This T cell receptor (beta chain) was retrieved from a study of cytomegalovirus exposure and HLA in healthy donors listed by TCRdb under 2017. About the full investigation: An earlier analysis of roughly 500 of the donors reported 250 to 350 Gb of sequence data and some 110 million unique TCR beta sequences obtained from about 170 million T cells. In a later genetic analysis, genome-wide SNP genotypes for about three fifths of the roughly 670 donors were used, and that subset was treated as a discovery cohort. Rather than using new phenotypic data, the later analysis identified candidate immune exposures from TCR beta sequences and from how often those sequences occurred across donors. A separate validation cohort of roughly 110 different subjects was used in addition to the approximately 700-subject first cohort. Every discovery cohort repertoire had been produced on one sequencing platform. In a later analysis, previously published TCR beta repertoires from 550 to 700 donors were re-analyzed and high-resolution HLA genotyping was added so that TCR occurrence patterns could be studied. Four to six DR-DQ haplotypes were handled as single units for association and clustering, since linkage in the cohort was strong. An earlier analysis of more than 450 of the donors used high-throughput TCR beta sequencing to judge whether each TCR beta V gene segment behaved as functional or pseudogenic. Alongside the repertoire data, information on donor age, sex, ethnicity and CMV serostatus was compiled. Around 330 gigabases of sequencing data and roughly 81 million unique TCR sequences made up an early release that covered approximately 700 HLA-typed donors. The genetic ancestry cluster associated with self-reported Caucasian donors included roughly 84% of the 398 genotyped donors. Using immunosequencing, the study profiled T cell repertoires from fewer than 850 subjects and related those repertoires to cytomegalovirus serostatus. HLA typing covered class I and class II loci at four-digit resolution. Typing coverage varied by locus: roughly 629-630 donors for A, B, C, DRB1 and DQB1; approximately 500 for DQA1; nearly 610 for DPA1; approximately 470 for DPB1. The study combined high-throughput TCR immunosequencing, statistical association of individual TCRs with disease status, and machine learning to predict cytomegalovirus infection status. The aim of the study was to test whether cataloging public T cell receptors could identify signatures of past pathogen exposure. Among 300 to 450 genotyped donors of the cohort, an average of 235,054 unique TCR beta nucleotide sequences were sequenced per donor, roughly 18% of them non-productive.

In total, more than 500 healthy bone marrow donors made up the cohort. At the time of sampling, every cohort member was nominally healthy, though immune exposures that went unrecorded were likely present. The donor tested CMV seropositive, placing the donor among the roughly 300 seropositive members of the cohort. A peripheral blood sample was provided by each donor, and peripheral blood mononuclear cells were used for TCR beta sequencing. Genomic DNA was extracted from the blood cell samples with the Qiagen DNeasy Blood Extraction Kit. General conclusions and limits of the study: According to a later analysis, most CMV-associated TCR beta chains appeared to be HLA-restricted, and the HLA associations seemed to be driven largely by CMV exposure. CMV serostatus was the only immune exposure information available for the cohort. A cluster of highly shared sequence variants was judged likely to represent a technical artifact of the sequencing pipeline. Broadly in line with IMGT annotations, most TCR beta V segments showed up in productive rearrangements about 87% or about 30% of the time in an earlier analysis of under 700 of the donors. Because counts were too low, about 15 rarely observed V segments, including chromosome 9 orphons, were left out of the earlier analysis of a few hundred of the donors. A few of the identified cytomegalovirus-associated TCR beta chains were confirmed in vitro to be specific for cytomegalovirus antigens. Across donors, most TCR sequences were observed very rarely, whereas some public TCRs were present in many individuals. The study listed 164 TCR beta chains as associated with cytomegalovirus. A later analysis reported that several top co-occurrence clusters appeared linked to parvovirus B19, influenza, CMV and Epstein-Barr virus. In a later analysis, the rate of TCR association differed among HLA loci, with DRB1 alleles having the most associated TCRs and HLA-C alleles having the fewest. A later genetic analysis reported fewer N-insertions in productive TCRs among donors in an Asian-associated ancestry cluster than the roughly 700-donor mean. A later genetic analysis associated a missense DCLRE1C variant with V-gene and J-gene trimming of TCR beta chains, and an independent cohort replicated the association. The classifier was reported to diagnose cytomegalovirus status with high specificity and sensitivity in both the original cohort and the validation cohort. Specific HLA alleles were associated with 15,000 to 20,000 TCR beta sequences at a false discovery rate of 0.05 in a later analysis. Linkage disequilibrium might explain the correlated functional status among segregating V segments, but an unknown experimental factor could not be excluded. A further reported finding was that TCR beta sequences accurately predicted the HLA-A and HLA-B alleles for most subjects in the first cohort. Because some donors lacked HLA typing at each locus, the association tests relied only on the typed subset. Roughly uniform sequencing depth across donors was assumed in presence/absence analyses, although this assumption may not hold. In a later analysis, HLA-associated TCR beta chains were found to be more clonally expanded and to have lower generation probabilities than equally common non-associated chains. This cohort had only TCR beta chains sequenced, and the lack of alpha or paired-chain data limited which features could be detected. Strong co-occurrence of HLA alleles, especially DR and DQ, made assigning TCR associations to individual alleles difficult. The authors suggested that the approach could potentially be extended to other disease states and immunological phenotypes.

Worth noting for this clone: Its antigen specificity is not known. Base-call qualities are not available, and no considerably larger clone is one nucleotide away.

The library relied on the immunoSEQ multiplex PCR assay. For the multiplex PCR, a mixture combining 60 forward primers for TCR Vbeta segments and 13 reverse primers for TCR Jbeta segments was used. The CDR3 region of rearranged TCR beta genes was amplified from genomic DNA by a multiplex PCR assay. The amplified TCR beta libraries were sequenced on the Illumina HiSeq System as 87-base-pair reads. In the paper's pipeline: A later analysis tallied 75 million to 95 million unique TCR beta chains across the roughly 610 repertoires, and some 12 million of those chains were shared by two or more donors. Raw reads were error-corrected and collapsed into unique sequences by a nearest-neighbor algorithm in which closely related sequences were merged to remove PCR and sequencing errors. To assign V, D and J gene segments, CDR3 sequences were aligned to IMGT reference sequences. For a sequence to be retained, a match of at least six nucleotides was required to both a V gene segment and a J gene segment. A rearrangement counted as productive if the CDR3 had no stop codons and remained in frame with V and J, and every other rearrangement counted as non-productive. Following IMGT convention, CDR3 was defined as the stretch from the second conserved V-encoded cysteine to the conserved J-encoded phenylalanine. Sequences without an unambiguous match to a single V gene segment were excluded from the earlier analysis of 450 to 750 of the donors. An earlier analysis of approximately 590 of the donors called V segments functional above 56.7% productive rearrangements and segregating when the between-donor standard deviation exceeded 5%. A statistical classification framework was developed to diagnose cytomegalovirus status using the catalog of TCR beta chain sequences. In a later analysis, TCR nucleotide sequences were compared against IMGT/GENE-DB human TR gene sequences so that V and J genes could be assigned. In a later analysis, CDR3 sequences and most-parsimonious VDJ recombination scenarios were assigned using the TCRdist pipeline. A later analysis defined each TCR beta chain by its CDR3 amino acid sequence plus V-gene family, and excluded reads lacking a unique V-gene family. A later analysis removed 600 or so highly shared, low-generation-probability nucleotide sequences to deal with suspected cross-contamination and a sequencing artifact. For each public chain, a later analysis derived a clonal expansion index from normalized ranks of inferred template counts within each repertoire. In a later analysis, generation probabilities were computed using a VDJ recombination model fitted to out-of-frame rearrangements, and the results were checked against IGoR. Hypergeometric tests were used in a later analysis to score TCR-TCR, TCR-HLA and TCR-CMV co-occurrence, with a repertoire-size bias correction applied to the TCR pairs. False discovery rates were estimated in a later analysis by permuting HLA or CMV assignments 20 times. A later analysis grouped co-occurring TCRs with DBSCAN, adding TCRdist sequence similarity when clustering within HLA-allele-positive subsets. Repertoires with fewer than 30,000 or more than 120,000 public chains were left out of co-occurrence clustering, as were four to six repertoires with anomalous nucleotide sharing. In its TCRdb copy, this immuneACCESS table keeps in-frame sequences only and misses some clones. Where compared with another copy, unresolved V genes explain less than half of these, and the others have no known cause. Clone size and V and J calls were adopted from that table, with D and trimming inferred from the DNA. Within this sample are 130,000 or so clones, with under 10% of them counted one time only. In total, the top ten clones hold 6.5% to 9% of the sample.

Input material: PBMCs. The receptor's source is a woman between 40 and 55 years old in good health and CMV-seropositive.

The nucleotides are TGTGCCAGCAGGTCGGAATGGCGGGGTGGCTACACCTTC. It specifies CASRSEWRGGYTF. This receptor chain uses TRBV6-5 and TRBJ1-2, with the D gene call left open. CDR1 and CDR2 were assigned from the germline V gene as MNHEY and SVGAGI. The CDR3 sequence holds 13 residues, the cysteine and phenylalanine included. Only the CDR3 portion is preserved as DNA: 39 bases, with reading frame beginning at the first base. The V and J ends are trimmed by 6 bases and 7 bases, leaving 15 bases between them.